This T cell receptor (beta chain) was documented in a study of T cells after posttransplantation cyclophosphamide. Findings and caveats of the study: After PTCy, TRB diversity resembled that of CNI/methotrexate controls.

The method was immunoSEQ multiplex PCR; TCRdb's version includes in-frame clones alone and lacks a portion of them. The data show over 30,000 clones, with none appearing a single time. This clone was seen many times. Its antigen remains unidentified. The CDR3 length is 14 residues. Trimming stripped 1 base from V and 10 bases from J, with 11 bases between. Germline loops: CDR1 SGHAT, CDR2 FQNNGV. This sequence originates from a woman aged 50 to 65 in good health and a related stem cell transplant donor. Sequenced material: PBMCs. V and J are TRBV11-2 and TRBJ1-6; D is possibly TRBD1 (5 bases). The CDR3 spells CASSLVVGGSPLHF. The CDR3 nucleotides read TGTGCCAGCAGCTTAGTCGTGGGGGGATCACCCCTCCACTTT.